The sequence of this T cell receptor beta chain was determined in a study of T cells in Graves' hyperthyroidism and ophthalmopathy (dated by TCRdb to between 2018 and 2021). Notes on the research overall: Peripheral blood samples were taken at the time of initial diagnosis, prior to any treatment. TCR V-J signatures able to tell the groups apart were searched for in a discovery cohort of 90 to 100 patients, of whom more than 40 had Graves' ophthalmopathy and around 57 had stable Graves' hyperthyroidism. An independent validation cohort of fewer than 20 hyperthyroidism patients and roughly 16 patients who later progressed to ophthalmopathy tested prospective prediction of ophthalmopathy. The 75 to 100 discovery patients were randomly split 7:3 into training and test sets. Thyroid tissue and blood T-cell repertoires from more than five Graves' hyperthyroidism patients were also compared in the study. After blood sampling, hyperthyroidism patients were treated with methimazole at a starting dose of 30 mg daily, and ophthalmopathy patients were treated with high-dose intravenous methylprednisolone. The paper describes TCR Vbeta CDR3 sequencing of around 140 peripheral blood samples, made up of around 41 ophthalmopathy patients, around 73 hyperthyroidism patients and some 17 progressor patients. What the study reported, not specific to this receptor: A model built on a 13 V-J signature distinguished ophthalmopathy from stable hyperthyroidism, reaching approximately 89% sensitivity and 81.08% specificity in cross-validation and 80%/75% in testing. In validation, progression to ophthalmopathy was predicted by the model with around 70% sensitivity and 72.22% specificity, a median of about 6 months before onset. Most expanded thyroid clonotypes (frequency above 0.001) were also detected in blood, a finding suggesting that blood repertoires may reflect thyroid immune responses. No statistical method was used to set the sample size in advance, and investigators knew the group allocation.

There are many counts of this clonotype. Its antigen has not been determined. Base qualities are not recorded, but no much larger clone differs from it by a single base. Spanning cysteine to phenylalanine, the CDR3 consists of 14 amino acids. The CDR3 DNA has 42 bases and is translated from base 1. The germline V gene gives CDR1 as MDHEN and CDR2 as SYDVKM. V loses 6 bases of germline sequence and J loses 2 bases, and the interval between the two ends is 13 bases. Moderately to severely active disease, a Clinical Activity Score of at least 3, a NOSPECS grade of at least 4, and a duration under 3 months were present in ophthalmopathy patients. Exclusion was applied to patients with uncontrolled infections, other autoimmune diseases, pregnancy or lactation. Diagnoses were established on the basis of clinical symptoms, serum thyroxine and TRAb, thyroid ultrasound, and orbital computed tomography. Ficoll-Paque density gradient centrifugation was used to isolate PBMCs from around 9.1 ml of fresh peripheral blood. Total RNA was extracted using Trizol reagent, and RNA quality was assessed on an Agilent 2100 Bioanalyzer.

The TCR beta CDR3 regions were amplified from the RNA transcripts. A first-round RT-PCR of the TCR CDR3 used the HTBI primer set with the Qiagen OneStep RT-PCR kit. Libraries were constructed in a second round of multiplex PCR, after which size selection and purification were carried out. Paired-end sequencing of the libraries was performed with 100 bp reads on an Illumina HiSeq2000. Processing in the source paper ran as follows. SOAPnuke was used to process the raw data, with reads discarded if the reads contained adapters or uncalled bases, had a mean Phred below 15, or lacked an exact constant-primer or identifier match. COPE v1.2.5 was used to merge the high-quality paired reads, and each unique nucleotide sequence was defined as a clonotype. Clonotypes were aligned to IMGT TRBV, TRBD and TRBJ reference segments using MiTCR v1.1. The analysis was restricted to V-J combinations with a frequency above 0.0001, which together covered 99% to 99.2% of the repertoires. The TCS score was defined as the ratio of F50 (clonal expansion) to E x V (chaos), calculated using BLOSUM62-based TCRdist between CDR3 peptides within each V-J. Welch's t-statistics and random forest reduced 500 to 550 V-J features to 13, which were used in a naive Bayes classifier (R e1071). TCRdb itself trimmed the public reads at Q25 with fastp, ran MiXCR and retained productive beta chains. One record per CDR3 amino acid sequence lists the most common genes and DNA. The V and J calls and clone size come from TCRdb's table, not from the authors' own analysis. The sample table shows 500,000 or so distinct CDR3 sequences, and roughly 15% are seen once. The ten largest clones add up to approximately 30% of the sample.

This TCR was sampled from a woman aged 25-40 years with Graves' ophthalmopathy. Input material: blood. The rearrangement combines TRBV28 with TRBJ1-2, and possibly TRBD1, on 6 matching bases. In nucleotide form, the sequence is TGTGCCAGCAGCACCTTCGACAGGAACTATGGCTACACCTTC. This yields the protein CASSTFDRNYGYTF.